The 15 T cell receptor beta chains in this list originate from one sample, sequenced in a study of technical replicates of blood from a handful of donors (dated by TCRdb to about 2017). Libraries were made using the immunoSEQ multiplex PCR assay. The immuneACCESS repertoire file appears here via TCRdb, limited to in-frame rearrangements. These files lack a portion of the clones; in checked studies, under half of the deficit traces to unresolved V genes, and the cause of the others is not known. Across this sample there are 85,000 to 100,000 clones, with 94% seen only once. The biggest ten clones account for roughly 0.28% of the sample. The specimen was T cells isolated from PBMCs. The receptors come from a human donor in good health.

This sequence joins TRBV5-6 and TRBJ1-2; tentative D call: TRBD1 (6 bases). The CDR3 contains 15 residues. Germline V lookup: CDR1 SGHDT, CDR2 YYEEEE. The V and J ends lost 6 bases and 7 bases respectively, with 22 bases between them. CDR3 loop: CASTPWGGHEFGYTF. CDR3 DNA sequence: TGTGCCAGCACTCCCTGGGGGGGACATGAGTTTGGCTACACCTTC.

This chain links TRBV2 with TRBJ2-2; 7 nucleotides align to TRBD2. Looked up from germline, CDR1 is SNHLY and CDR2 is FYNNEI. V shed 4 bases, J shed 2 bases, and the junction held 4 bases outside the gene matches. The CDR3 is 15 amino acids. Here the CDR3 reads CASSVLAGNTGELFF. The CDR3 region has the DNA TGTGCCAGCAGTGTTTTAGCGGGCAACACCGGGGAGCTGTTTTTT.

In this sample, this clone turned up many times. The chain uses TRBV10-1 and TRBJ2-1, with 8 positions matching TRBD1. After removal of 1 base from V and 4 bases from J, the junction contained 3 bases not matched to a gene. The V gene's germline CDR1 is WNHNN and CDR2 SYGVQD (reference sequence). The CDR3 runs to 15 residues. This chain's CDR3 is CASSEFQGAYNEQFF. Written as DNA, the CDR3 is TGCGCCAGCAGTGAGTTCCAGGGGGCGTACAATGAGCAGTTCTTC.

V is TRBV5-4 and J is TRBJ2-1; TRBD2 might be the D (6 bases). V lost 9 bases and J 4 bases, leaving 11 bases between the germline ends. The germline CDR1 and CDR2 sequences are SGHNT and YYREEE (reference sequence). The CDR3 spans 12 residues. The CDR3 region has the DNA TGTGCCACGACCGGGAGTTACAATGAGCAGTTCTTC. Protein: CATTGSYNEQFF. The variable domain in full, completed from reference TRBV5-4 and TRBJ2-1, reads ETGVTQSPTHLIKTRGQQVTLRCSSQSGHNTVSWYQQALGQGPQFIFQYYREEENGRGNFPPRFSGLQFPNYSSELNVNALELDDSALYLCATTGSYNEQFFGPGTRLTVL.

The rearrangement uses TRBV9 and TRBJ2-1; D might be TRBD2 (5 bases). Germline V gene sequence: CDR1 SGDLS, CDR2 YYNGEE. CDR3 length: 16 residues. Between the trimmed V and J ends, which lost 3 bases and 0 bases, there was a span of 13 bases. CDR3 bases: TGTGCCAGCAGCGCCCCTTCGGGGAGCTCCTACAATGAGCAGTTCTTC. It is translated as CASSAPSGSSYNEQFF.

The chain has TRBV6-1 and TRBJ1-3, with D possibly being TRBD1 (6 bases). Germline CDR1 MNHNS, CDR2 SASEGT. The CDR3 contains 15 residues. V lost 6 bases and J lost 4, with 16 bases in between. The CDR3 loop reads CASRAGVIKGNTIYF. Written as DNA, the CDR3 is TGTGCCAGCAGGGCAGGGGTCATAAAGGGAAACACCATATATTTT.

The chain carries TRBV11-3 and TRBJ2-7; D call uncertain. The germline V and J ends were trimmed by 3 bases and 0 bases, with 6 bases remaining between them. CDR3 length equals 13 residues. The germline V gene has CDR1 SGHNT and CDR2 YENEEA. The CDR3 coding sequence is TGTGCCAGCAGCTTTGGGCCCTCCTACGAGCAGTACTTC. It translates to CASSFGPSYEQYF. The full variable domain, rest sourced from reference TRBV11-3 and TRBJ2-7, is EAGVVQSPRYKIIEKKQPVAFWCNPISGHNTLYWYLQNLGQGPELLIRYENEEAVDDSQLPKDRFSAERLKGVDSTLKIQPAELGDSAVYLCASSFGPSYEQYFGPGTRLTVT.

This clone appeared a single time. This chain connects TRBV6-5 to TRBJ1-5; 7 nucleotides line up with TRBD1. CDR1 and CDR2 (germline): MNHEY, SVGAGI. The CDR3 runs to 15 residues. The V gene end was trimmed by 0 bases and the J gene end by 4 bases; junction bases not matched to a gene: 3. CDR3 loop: CASSYSGQKNQPQHF. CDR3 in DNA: TGTGCCAGCAGTTACTCGGGACAGAAAAATCAGCCCCAGCATTTT.

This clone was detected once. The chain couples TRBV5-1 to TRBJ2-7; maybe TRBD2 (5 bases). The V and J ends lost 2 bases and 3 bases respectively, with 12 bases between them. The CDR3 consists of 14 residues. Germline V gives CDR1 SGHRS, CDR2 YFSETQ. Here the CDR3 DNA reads TGCGCCAGCAGCTTCGCAGGCGGAGGCTACGAGCAGTACTTC. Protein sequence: CASSFAGGGYEQYF.

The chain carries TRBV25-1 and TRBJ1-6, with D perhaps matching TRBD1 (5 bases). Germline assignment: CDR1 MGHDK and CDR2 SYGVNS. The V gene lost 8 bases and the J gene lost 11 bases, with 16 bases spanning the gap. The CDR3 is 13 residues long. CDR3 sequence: CASRRGSSAPLHF. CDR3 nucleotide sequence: TGTGCCAGCCGTCGGGGGAGTTCGGCACCCCTCCACTTT.

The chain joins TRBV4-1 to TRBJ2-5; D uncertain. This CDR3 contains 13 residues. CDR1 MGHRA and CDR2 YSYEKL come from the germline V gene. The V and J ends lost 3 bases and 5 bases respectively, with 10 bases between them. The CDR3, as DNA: TGCGCCAGCAGCCATCTCTCGGTTGAGACCCAGTACTTC. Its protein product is CASSHLSVETQYF.

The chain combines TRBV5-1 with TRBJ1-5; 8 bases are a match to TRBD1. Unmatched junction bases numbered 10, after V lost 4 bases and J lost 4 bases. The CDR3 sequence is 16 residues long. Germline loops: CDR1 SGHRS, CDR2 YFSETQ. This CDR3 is CASSPGTGSLNQPQHF. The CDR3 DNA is TGCGCCAGCAGCCCGGGGACAGGAAGCTTGAATCAGCCCCAGCATTTT.

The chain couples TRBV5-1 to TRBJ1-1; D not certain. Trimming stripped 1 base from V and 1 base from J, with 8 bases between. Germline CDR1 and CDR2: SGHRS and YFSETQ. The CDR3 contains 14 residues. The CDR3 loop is CASSLYQENTEAFF. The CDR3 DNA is TGCGCCAGCAGCTTGTACCAGGAGAACACTGAAGCTTTCTTT.

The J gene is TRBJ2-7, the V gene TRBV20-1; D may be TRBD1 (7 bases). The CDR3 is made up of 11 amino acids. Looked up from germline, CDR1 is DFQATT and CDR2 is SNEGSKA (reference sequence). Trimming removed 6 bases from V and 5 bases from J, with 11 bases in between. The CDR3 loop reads CSAQGGHEQYF. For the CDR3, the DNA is TGCAGTGCCCAGGGGGGCCACGAGCAGTACTTC.

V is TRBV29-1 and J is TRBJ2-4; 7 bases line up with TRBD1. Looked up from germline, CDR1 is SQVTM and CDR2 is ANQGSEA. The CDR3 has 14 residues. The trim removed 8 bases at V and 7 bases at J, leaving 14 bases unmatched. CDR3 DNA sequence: TGCAGCATTTTGGACACAGGGGAGAAGAACATTCAGTACTTC. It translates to CSILDTGEKNIQYF.